These 15 T cell receptor beta chains originate from one sample sequenced in a study of blood T cell repertoires in COVID-19. Sequencing used immunoSEQ multiplex PCR; TCRdb keeps in-frame clones, though not all of them. Here the sample spans more than 100,000 clones, 81% being singletons. Material: peripheral blood. The receptors were gathered from a woman aged 60-75 years with active or convalescent COVID-19.

This chain uses TRBV2 with TRBJ1-2; possible D gene TRBD1, 6 bases. Trimming shortened V by 7 bases and J by 4 bases, and 10 bases separated the two germline ends. CDR3 size: 12 residues. Germline CDR1 SNHLY, CDR2 FYNNEI. The CDR3 DNA is TGTGCCAGCAAGGACAGCCCCTATGGCTACACCTTC. Protein sequence: CASKDSPYGYTF.

This chain uses TRBV5-6 with TRBJ2-5; perhaps TRBD2 as D (6 bases). Looked up from germline, CDR1 is SGHDT and CDR2 is YYEEEE. The CDR3 spans 16 residues. V was shortened by 1 base and J by 0 bases, with 13 bases between the two germline ends. CDR3 nucleotides: TGTGCCAGCAGCTTGCTCCATGGCGGGGACCAAGAGACCCAGTACTTC. This codes for CASSLLHGGDQETQYF.

The rearrangement joins TRBV27 to TRBJ1-5; D ambiguous. The CDR3 extends over 13 amino acids. Germline V gives CDR1 MNHEY, CDR2 SMNVEV (reference sequence). The V end lost 6 bases, the J end lost 7 bases, and 13 bases lay between the germline ends. CDR3 sequence: CASSPGLGQPQHF. For the CDR3, the DNA is TGTGCCAGCAGCCCAGGCCTTGGGCAGCCCCAGCATTTT.

The DNA of the CDR3 is TGTGCCAGCAGTTCGCCCCAGACATCGGAGCAGTTCTTC. Protein: CASSSPQTSEQFF. The chain employs TRBV28 and TRBJ2-1; D is unresolved. This CDR3 region has 13 residues. V lost 4 bases and J 10 bases, leaving 14 bases between the germline ends. The V gene's germline CDR1 is MDHEN and CDR2 SYDVKM.

The V call is TRBV27, the J call TRBJ2-7, with a possible D match to TRBD2 (5 bases). V was clipped by 3 bases and J by 2 bases, with 14 bases between them. The CDR3 is 15 amino acids. Germline V lookup: CDR1 MNHEY, CDR2 SMNVEV (reference sequence). The CDR3 loop is CASSFTRVRTYEQYF. In DNA form, the CDR3 reads TGTGCCAGCAGTTTTACGCGGGTTCGAACCTACGAGCAGTACTTC.

The V and J genes are TRBV5-1 and TRBJ2-2; 8 bases match TRBD1. The germline gives CDR1 SGHRS, CDR2 YFSETQ. Trimming cost V 2 bases and J 3 bases; bases outside gene matches: 3. CDR3 length: 15 amino acids. The CDR3 coding sequence is TGCGCCAGCAGCTTCGTGACAGGGGACACCGGGGAGCTGTTTTTT. Its translation is CASSFVTGDTGELFF.

This chain connects TRBV6-4 to TRBJ2-7; 9 positions agree with TRBD2. Trimming took 9 bases from V and 3 from J; bases not matched to a gene: 9. Germline assignment: CDR1 MRHNA and CDR2 SNTAGT. The CDR3 consists of 14 residues. CDR3 region: CASRLSGGFYEQYV. CDR3 bases: TGTGCCAGTCGGCTTAGCGGGGGATTCTACGAGCAGTACGTC.

This clone has just one count. This specimen includes other DNA sequences encoding the same CDR3. The rearrangement links TRBV25-1 to TRBJ2-4, with D uncertain. Germline values: CDR1 MGHDK, CDR2 SYGVNS. V shed 3 bases and J shed 0 bases, with 6 bases lying between them. The CDR3 runs 14 residues. The CDR3 spells CASSDSGAKNIQYF. The CDR3 DNA reads as TGTGCCAGCAGTGATTCGGGAGCCAAAAACATTCAGTACTTC.

J is TRBJ1-5 and V is TRBV28, with 9 nucleotides matching TRBD1. After removal of 6 bases from V and 0 bases from J, the junction contained 6 bases not matched to a gene. The CDR3 is 16 residues long. CDR1 and CDR2 (germline): MDHEN, SYDVKM. This CDR3 reads CASSRGQGNSNQPQHF. In DNA form, the CDR3 reads TGTGCCAGCAGCCGGGGACAGGGAAATAGCAATCAGCCCCAGCATTTT.

In its sample, this clone was seen a few times. This chain uses TRBV5-8 with TRBJ2-2, with a possible D match to TRBD1 (6 bases). Trimming removed 4 bases from V and 6 bases from J, with 19 bases in between. Germline V gives CDR1 SGHTS, CDR2 YDEGEE. This CDR3 is 16 amino acids long. In nucleotides, the CDR3 is TGTGCCAGCAGCCGACTCAGGGGTGTAGGATCCGGGGAGCTGTTTTTT. It is translated as CASSRLRGVGSGELFF.

The chain has TRBV5-4 and TRBJ2-3; TRBD2 aligns across 12 bases. V was clipped by 6 bases and J by 4 bases; unmatched bases: 9. From germline, CDR1 is SGHNT and CDR2 YYREEE (reference sequence). The CDR3 loop spans 16 amino acids. Here the CDR3 reads CASTPSGGAGADTQYF. DNA for the CDR3: TGTGCCAGCACCCCTAGCGGGGGGGCTGGTGCAGATACGCAGTATTTT.

This sequence joins TRBV5-6 and TRBJ1-4; D not certain. The germline V gene has CDR1 SGHDT and CDR2 YYEEEE. The germline V and J ends were trimmed by 0 bases and 6 bases, with 9 bases remaining between them. This CDR3 is 14 amino acids long. CDR3 region: CASSLDSRDEKLFF. The CDR3 region has the DNA TGTGCCAGCAGCTTGGATTCGCGCGATGAAAAACTGTTTTTT.

The gene calls are TRBV5-1 and TRBJ2-3, with 8 positions matching TRBD2. Germline lookup yields CDR1 SGHRS and CDR2 YFSETQ. Trimming removed 0 bases from V and 2 bases from J; junction bases left unmatched: 8. This CDR3 contains 17 residues. CDR3 DNA sequence: TGCGCCAGCAGCTTGGTCGGGGGGGGACGTCCCACAGATACGCAGTATTTT. Translating gives CASSLVGGGRPTDTQYF.

The chain carries TRBV10-3 and TRBJ1-1; D possibly corresponds to TRBD1 (5 bases). Trimming took 4 bases from V and 3 from J, leaving 12 bases between them. Germline CDR1 is ENHRY and CDR2 is SYGVKD. CDR3 length: 14 amino acids. Here the CDR3 DNA reads TGTGCCATCAGTGTATCCGGGACTGACACTGAAGCTTTCTTT. Residues: CAISVSGTDTEAFF.

The CDR3 protein is CASRGLAGAIYEQYF. The CDR3 coding sequence is TGTGCCAGCAGGGGACTAGCGGGAGCCATTTACGAGCAGTACTTC. V usage is TRBV6-5 and J usage is TRBJ2-7, with 14 bases aligning to TRBD2. The CDR3 length is 15 residues. With V trimmed by 6 bases and J by 4 bases, 5 bases remained unmatched. The germline V gene has CDR1 MNHEY and CDR2 SVGAGI.